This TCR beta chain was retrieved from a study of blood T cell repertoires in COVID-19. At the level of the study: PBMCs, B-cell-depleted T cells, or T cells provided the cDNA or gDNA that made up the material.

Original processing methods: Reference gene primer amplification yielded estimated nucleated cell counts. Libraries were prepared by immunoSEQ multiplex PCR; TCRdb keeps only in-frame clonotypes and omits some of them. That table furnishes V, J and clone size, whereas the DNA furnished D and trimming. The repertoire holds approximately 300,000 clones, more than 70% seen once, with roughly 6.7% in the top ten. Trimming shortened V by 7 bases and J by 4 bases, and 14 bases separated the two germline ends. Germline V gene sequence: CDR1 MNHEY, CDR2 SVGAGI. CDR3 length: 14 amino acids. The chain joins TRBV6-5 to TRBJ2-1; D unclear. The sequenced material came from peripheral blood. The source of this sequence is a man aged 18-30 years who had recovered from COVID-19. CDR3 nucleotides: TGTGCCAGCATTCCGGTGGGCCCGTACAATGAGCAGTTCTTC. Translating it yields CASIPVGPYNEQFF.